The rows below give T cell receptor beta chains drawn from one sample of a study of CD8+CD57+ T cells in acquired aplastic anemia. TCRdb passed the reads through MiXCR, listing each CDR3 protein once. The table shows some 220,000 distinct CDR3 sequences, with approximately 35% occurring only once. Sequenced sample: sorted CD4+, CD8+, or CD8+CD57+ T cells (not recorded which) from PBMCs. All receptors derive from a human donor in good health, serving as a control. Both conserved end residues are part of each CDR3. D genes are given only for firm matches.

len | d_gene | v_gene | CDR3aa
14 | NA | TRBV5-1 | CASSLGQTNTEAFF
11 | NA | TRBV2 | CASGGDTEAFF
15 | NA | TRBV20-1 | CSARDQLDSIHGYTF
15 | TRBD2 | TRBV2 | CASSRLGLSGETQYF
14 | NA | TRBV13 | CASSSSGANTEAFF
14 | NA | TRBV25-1 | CASSAGSDTGELFF
15 | NA | TRBV2 | CASMWEGGQPYEQYF
19 | NA | TRBV10-3 | CATLSSSTNPGRTDTEAFF
16 | NA | TRBV2 | CASSVDGDGGNQPQHF
16 | TRBD1 | TRBV2 | CASSLLTGGVGYGYTF
13 | NA | TRBV15 | CATSVAGRDTIYF
18 | TRBD2 | TRBV15 | CATSSLSYPGRAGETQYF
16 | NA | TRBV7-2 | CASSPAGGTMYNEQFF
14 | TRBD1 | TRBV9 | CASSVVRTGDGYTF
12 | NA | TRBV7-8 | CASSSAAYEQYF
15 | TRBD1 | TRBV19 | CASSGQGRQWDGYTF
17 | NA | TRBV20-1 | CSARSLARGFGADTQYF
14 | NA | TRBV6-1 | CASSKDGGNQPQHF
14 | NA | TRBV30 | CAWSFRDRPYGYTF
15 | NA | TRBV10-3 | CASSKEEARLYEQYF
12 | NA | TRBV12-3/TRBV12-4 | CASRADSYGYTF
15 | TRBD2 | TRBV20-1 | CSSLGEREGQDTQYF
16 | NA | TRBV7-8 | CASSRRGGHLDYGYTF
12 | NA | TRBV6-1 | CASSTIQGKPYF
14 | TRBD1 | TRBV25-1 | CASSSGTGAWEAFF
13 | NA | TRBV4-1 | CASSLGGLEKLLF
16 | NA | TRBV11-2 | CASSLDVGRVSSLFHF
13 | TRBD1 | TRBV2 | CASRGTGDGELFF
14 | TRBD1 | TRBV2 | CASSRTGGYYEQYF
13 | NA | TRBV10-1 | CASSEKEGNGYTF
14 | TRBD1 | TRBV7-8 | CASSRDRGPTEAFF
17 | TRBD2 | TRBV4-2 | CASSPSGTSGRPYERYF
13 | NA | TRBV20-1 | CSARDGSRHEQYF
14 | NA | TRBV10-1 | CASSERVSYNEQFF
16 | TRBD2 | TRBV7-6 | CASSLSAGTSTYEQYF
14 | NA | TRBV7-3 | CASSFGPNGVGYTF
16 | TRBD2 | TRBV25-1 | CASSRRTSGGRETQYF
12 | NA | TRBV2 | CASNRENTEAFF
14 | NA | TRBV12-3/TRBV12-4 | CASSRRGANYGYTF
14 | NA | TRBV2 | CASSELKSSRGYTF
13 | TRBD2 | TRBV20-1 | CSANSGRADTQYF
13 | NA | TRBV15 | CATSRVPRGGQYF
16 | TRBD2 | TRBV25-1 | CASSDSSGASTDTQYF
13 | NA | TRBV6-1 | CASRRGSSYEQYF
14 | TRBD1 | TRBV20-1 | CSARAGQPNTEAFF
14 | TRBD1 | TRBV29-1 | CSVFNTGTADGYTF
14 | NA | TRBV2 | CASSYGQYQEIQYF
16 | NA | TRBV20-1 | CSARDPKSPEGYGYTF
15 | NA | TRBV15 | CATSRSRSRQETQYF
15 | NA | TRBV24-1 | CATTTPPIGGSPLHF
14 | NA | TRBV19 | CASSIGTDNEKLFF
13 | NA | TRBV5-1 | CASSLPSTYEQYF